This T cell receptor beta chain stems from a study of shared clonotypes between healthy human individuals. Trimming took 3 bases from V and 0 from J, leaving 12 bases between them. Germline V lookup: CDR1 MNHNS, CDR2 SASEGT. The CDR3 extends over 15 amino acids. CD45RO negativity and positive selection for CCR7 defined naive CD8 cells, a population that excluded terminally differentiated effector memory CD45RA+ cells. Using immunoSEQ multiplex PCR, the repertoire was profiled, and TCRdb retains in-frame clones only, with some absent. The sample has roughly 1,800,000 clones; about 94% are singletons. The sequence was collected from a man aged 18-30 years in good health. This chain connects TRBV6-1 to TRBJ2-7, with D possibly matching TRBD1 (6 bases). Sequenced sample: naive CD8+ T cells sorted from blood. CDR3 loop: CASSDRDTLSYEQYF. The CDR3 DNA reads TGTGCCAGCAGTGATAGGGACACCCTCTCCTACGAGCAGTACTTC.